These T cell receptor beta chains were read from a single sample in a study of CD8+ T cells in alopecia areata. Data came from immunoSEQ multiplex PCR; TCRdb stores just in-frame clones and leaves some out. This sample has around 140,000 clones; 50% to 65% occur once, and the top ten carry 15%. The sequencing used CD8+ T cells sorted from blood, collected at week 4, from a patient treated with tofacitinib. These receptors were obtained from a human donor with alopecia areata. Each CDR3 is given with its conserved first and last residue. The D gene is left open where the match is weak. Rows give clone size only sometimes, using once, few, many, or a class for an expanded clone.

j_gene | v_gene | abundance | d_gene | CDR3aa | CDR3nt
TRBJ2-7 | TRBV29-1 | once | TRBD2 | CSWTSGGEQYF | TGCAGCTGGACTAGCGGGGGCGAGCAGTACTTC
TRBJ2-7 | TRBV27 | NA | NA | CASSLSESYEQYF | TGTGCCAGCAGTTTATCGGAGAGCTACGAGCAGTACTTC
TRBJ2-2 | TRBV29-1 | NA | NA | CSVADLTNTGELFF | TGCAGCGTTGCGGACCTAACGAACACCGGGGAGCTGTTTTTT
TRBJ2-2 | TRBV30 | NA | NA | CAQRLVRENTGELFF | TGTGCCCAGAGACTAGTTCGCGAGAACACCGGGGAGCTGTTTTTT
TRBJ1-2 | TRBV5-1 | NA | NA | CASRPVQGRDGYTF | TGCGCCAGCAGGCCCGTGCAGGGTCGAGATGGCTACACCTTC
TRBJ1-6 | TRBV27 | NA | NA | CASSSGLYNSPLHF | TGTGCCAGCAGCTCGGGGCTATATAATTCACCCCTCCACTTT
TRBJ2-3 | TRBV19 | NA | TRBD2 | CASSNSGVGTDTQYF | TGTGCCAGTAGCAATAGCGGGGTCGGCACAGATACGCAGTATTTT
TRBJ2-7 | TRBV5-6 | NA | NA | CASSLGGVIYEQYF | TGTGCCAGCAGCTTGGGAGGGGTTATCTACGAGCAGTACTTC
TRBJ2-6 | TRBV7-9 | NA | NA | CASSLIGPVEANVLTF | TGTGCCAGCAGCTTAATTGGGCCGGTAGAAGCCAACGTCCTGACTTTC
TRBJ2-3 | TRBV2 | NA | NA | CASSDSDTQYF | TGTGCCAGCAGTGATTCGGATACGCAGTATTTT
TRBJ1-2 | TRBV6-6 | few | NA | CASSAGFGYGYTF | TGTGCCAGCAGTGCAGGGTTCGGCTATGGCTACACCTTC
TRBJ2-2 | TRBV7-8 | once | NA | CASSLLRLAGELFF | TGTGCCAGCAGCTTATTACGTCTCGCCGGGGAGCTGTTTTTT
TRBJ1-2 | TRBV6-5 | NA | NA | CTKSAHTSAYGYTF | TGTACCAAATCCGCCCATACCTCAGCCTATGGCTACACCTTC
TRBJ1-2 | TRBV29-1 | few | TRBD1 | CSVLGQGGNYGYTF | TGCAGCGTTCTGGGACAGGGTGGAAACTATGGCTACACCTTC
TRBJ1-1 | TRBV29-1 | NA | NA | CSVPGTWGTEAFF | TGCAGCGTTCCCGGGACATGGGGGACTGAAGCTTTCTTT
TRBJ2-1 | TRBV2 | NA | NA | CASYDRNEQFF | TGTGCCAGCTACGACAGGAATGAGCAGTTCTTC
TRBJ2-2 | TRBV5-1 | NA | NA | CASSLIVGRTGELFF | TGCGCCAGCAGCTTGATTGTGGGCCGCACCGGGGAGCTGTTTTTT
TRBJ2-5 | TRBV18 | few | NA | CASSPQSVRETQYF | TGTGCCAGCTCACCACAATCGGTGAGGGAGACCCAGTACTTC
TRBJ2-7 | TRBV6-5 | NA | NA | CASSTGTLYEQYF | TGTGCCAGCAGTACCGGAACCCTATACGAGCAGTACTTC
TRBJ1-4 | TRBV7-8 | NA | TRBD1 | CASSSGQGNEKLFF | TGTGCCAGCAGCTCGGGACAGGGAAACGAAAAACTGTTTTTT
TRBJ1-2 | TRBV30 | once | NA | CAWSVWTDYGYTF | TGTGCCTGGAGTGTCTGGACAGACTATGGCTACACCTTC
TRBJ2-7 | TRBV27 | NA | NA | CASSYYRGARYEQYF | TGTGCCAGCAGTTACTATAGGGGGGCAAGGTACGAGCAGTACTTC
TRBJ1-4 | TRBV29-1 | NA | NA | CSATGGGRNEKLFF | TGCAGCGCCACCGGGGGAGGGAGGAATGAAAAACTGTTTTTT
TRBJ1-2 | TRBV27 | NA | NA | CASSLSTGNYGYTF | TGTGCCAGCAGTTTATCAACAGGGAACTATGGCTACACCTTC
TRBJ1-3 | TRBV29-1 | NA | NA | CSVTQGPGNTIYF | TGCAGCGTCACACAGGGACCTGGAAACACCATATATTTT
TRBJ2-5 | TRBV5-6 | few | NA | CASSSTSSWETQYF | TGTGCCAGCAGCTCTACTTCGTCCTGGGAGACCCAGTACTTC
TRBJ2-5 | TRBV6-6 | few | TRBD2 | CASSRGLAEETQYF | TGTGCCAGCAGCCGCGGACTAGCGGAAGAGACCCAGTACTTC
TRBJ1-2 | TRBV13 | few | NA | CASSLRSGGGYTF | TGTGCCAGCAGCTTAAGGTCAGGCGGTGGCTACACCTTC
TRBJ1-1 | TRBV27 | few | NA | CASSLSMGDAEGYEAFF | TGTGCCAGCAGTTTATCGATGGGGGACGCCGAAGGATATGAAGCTTTCTTT
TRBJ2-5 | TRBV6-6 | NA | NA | CASSYATDLETQYF | TGTGCCAGCAGTTACGCGACAGATCTTGAGACCCAGTACTTC
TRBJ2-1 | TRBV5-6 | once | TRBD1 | CASSFAMTGGSYNEQFF | TGTGCCAGCAGCTTCGCAATGACAGGGGGGTCCTACAATGAGCAGTTCTTC
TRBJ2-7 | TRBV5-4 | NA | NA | CASSAKSYEQYF | TGTGCCAGCAGCGCGAAATCCTACGAGCAGTACTTC
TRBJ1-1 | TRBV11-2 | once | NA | CASSLGPGLGTEAFF | TGTGCCAGCAGCTTAGGCCCGGGGTTGGGCACTGAAGCTTTCTTT
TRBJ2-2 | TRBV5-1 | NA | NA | CASSLFNVGGGYTGELFF | TGCGCCAGCAGCTTGTTTAACGTTGGAGGGGGATACACCGGGGAGCTGTTTTTT
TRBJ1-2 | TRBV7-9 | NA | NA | CASSLRTVVYGYTF | TGTGCCAGCAGTTTGAGGACGGTCGTCTATGGCTACACCTTC
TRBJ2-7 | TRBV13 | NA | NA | CASSLGRSYEQYF | TGTGCCAGCAGCTTAGGCCGATCCTACGAGCAGTACTTC
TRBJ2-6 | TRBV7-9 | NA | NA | CASGTPTTAGANVLTF | TGTGCCAGCGGGACTCCGACGACAGCTGGGGCCAACGTCCTGACTTTC
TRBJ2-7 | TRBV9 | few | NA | CASSEGLPGEQYF | TGTGCCAGCAGCGAGGGGCTCCCGGGGGAGCAGTACTTC
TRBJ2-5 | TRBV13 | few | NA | CASSLMGHGEETQYF | TGTGCCAGCAGCTTAATGGGACACGGCGAAGAGACCCAGTACTTC
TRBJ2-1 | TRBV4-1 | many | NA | CASSQRSGYNEQFF | TGCGCCAGCAGCCAAAGATCGGGTTACAATGAGCAGTTCTTC
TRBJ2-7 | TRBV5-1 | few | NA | CASSSNRDSLREQYF | TGCGCCAGCAGCTCTAACCGGGACTCCCTGCGGGAGCAGTACTTC
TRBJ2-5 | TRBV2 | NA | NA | CASSEPTPQETQYF | TGTGCCAGCAGTGAACCTACTCCCCAAGAGACCCAGTACTTC
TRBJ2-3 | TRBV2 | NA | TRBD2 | CASGTSRADTQYF | TGTGCCAGCGGGACTAGCCGGGCAGATACGCAGTATTTT
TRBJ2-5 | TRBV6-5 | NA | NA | CASSPEAAAGETQYF | TGTGCCAGCAGTCCAGAGGCGGCCGCCGGGGAGACCCAGTACTTC
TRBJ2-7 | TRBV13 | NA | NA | CASSLAITYEQYF | TGTGCCAGCAGCTTAGCCATTACCTACGAGCAGTACTTC